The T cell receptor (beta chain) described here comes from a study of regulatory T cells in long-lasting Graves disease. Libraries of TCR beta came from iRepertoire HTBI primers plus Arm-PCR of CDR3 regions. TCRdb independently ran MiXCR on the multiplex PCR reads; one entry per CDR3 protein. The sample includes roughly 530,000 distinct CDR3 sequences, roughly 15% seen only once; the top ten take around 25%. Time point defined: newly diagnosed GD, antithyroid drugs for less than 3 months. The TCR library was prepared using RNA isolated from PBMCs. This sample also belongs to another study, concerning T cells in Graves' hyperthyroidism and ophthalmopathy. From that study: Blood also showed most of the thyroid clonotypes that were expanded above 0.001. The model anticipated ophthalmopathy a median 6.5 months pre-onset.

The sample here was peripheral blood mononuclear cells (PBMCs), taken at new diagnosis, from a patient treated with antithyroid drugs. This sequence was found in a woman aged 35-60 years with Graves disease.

The CDR3 coding sequence is TGCAGCGTTGAGTGGACAGATGCTAACTATGGCTACACCTTC. This codes for CSVEWTDANYGYTF. The chain links TRBV29-1 to TRBJ1-2, with D perhaps matching TRBD1 (6 bases). Germline V gene lookup returns CDR1 SQVTM and CDR2 ANQGSEA. Trimming took off 3 bases at V and 0 bases at J, with 11 bases between the two ends. The CDR3 has 14 residues.